This passage covers 26 T cell receptor beta chains from one sample sequenced in a study of metastatic and nonmetastatic thyroid tumors. With MiXCR, TCRdb called clones anew from the PCR reads. The data show fewer than 25,000 clones, around 15% seen once. Not a single patient had been given any form of treatment at any point before undergoing thyroid surgery. The sequenced sample consisted of tumor tissue. These receptors were taken from a female donor with papillary thyroid cancer or a benign thyroid nodule (not recorded which). Some clones in this sample may be carry-over from other donors' samples.

There are many counts of this clone. This chain connects TRBV7-9 to TRBJ1-1; D unresolved. CDR1 and CDR2 (germline): SEHNR, FQNEAQ (reference sequence). The CDR3 consists of 13 residues. Trimming stripped 2 bases from V and 1 base from J, with 5 bases between. The CDR3 DNA is TGTGCCAGCAGCTTAATGCAGAACACTGAAGCTTTCTTT. It is translated as CASSLMQNTEAFF.

On this clone: A read error may explain this, as a much larger clone is one base away. Different DNA sequences within this sample yield the same CDR3. This CDR3 reads CASSQVDSGGPDTQYF. In DNA form, the CDR3 reads TGTGCCAGCAGCCAAGTGGATAGCGGGGGACCTGATACGCAGTATTTT. The rearrangement uses TRBV14 and TRBJ2-3; 9 bases line up with TRBD2. This CDR3 has 16 residues. In germline, CDR1 is SGHDN, CDR2 FVKESK. After removal of 1 base from V and 6 bases from J, the junction contained 8 bases not matched to a gene.

Only a few counts were recorded for this clone. The chain carries TRBV6-1 and TRBJ1-6; D is unresolved. Trimming removed 6 bases from V and 0 bases from J, with 6 bases in between. CDR3 size: 14 residues. CDR1 and CDR2 (germline): MNHNS, SASEGT. Here the CDR3 reads CASRESSYNSPLHF. For the CDR3, the DNA is TGTGCCAGCAGAGAGAGCTCCTATAATTCACCCCTCCACTTT.

The sample holds many counts of this clone. This rearrangement joins TRBV6-2 or TRBV6-3 to TRBJ2-3; TRBD2 might be the D (6 bases). Germline CDR1 reads MNHEY; CDR2 reads SVGEGT. The CDR3 is 14 amino acids. The V and J ends lost 6 bases and 4 bases respectively, with 14 bases between them. The CDR3 DNA reads TGTGCCAGCAGCCCTGGCGGGGTGGCAGATACGCAGTATTTT. The encoded protein is CASSPGGVADTQYF.

Within the sample, this clone is medium-sized. The J gene is TRBJ1-6, the V gene TRBV20-1, with TRBD1 identical over 7 bases. J gave up 3 bases and V 6 bases, and 8 bases lay outside the gene matches. There are 15 residues in the CDR3. Germline CDR1 reads DFQATT; CDR2 reads SNEGSKA (reference sequence). The CDR3 loop reads CSAGGGRSYNSPLHF. The CDR3 DNA reads as TGCAGTGCCGGAGGGGGCAGAAGCTATAATTCACCCCTCCACTTT.

This clone was seen at least ten times. The CDR3 here is CASSIYSGSYNEQFF. CDR3 nucleotide sequence: TGTGCCAGTAGTATCTATAGCGGCAGCTACAATGAGCAGTTCTTC. The J gene is TRBJ2-1, the V gene TRBV19; weak D call: TRBD2 (6 bases). The CDR3 length is 15 residues. V lost 3 bases and J 3 bases, leaving 12 bases between the germline ends. Germline-derived CDR1 and CDR2 are LNHDA and SQIVND (reference sequence).

As for this clone: At one boundary the junction diverges from the germline segment, which might be a read error. The chain recombines TRBV18 with TRBJ1-5; D ambiguous. The CDR3 extends over 16 amino acids. Germline CDR1 KGHSH, CDR2 LQKENI. As DNA, the CDR3 is TGTGCCAGCTCTCCACTGGGAACTTATAGCAATCAGCCCCAGCATTTT. Its translation is CASSPLGTYSNQPQHF.

In this sample, this clone is medium-sized. This sequence joins TRBV27 and TRBJ2-7; D unresolved. V was cut by 5 bases and J by 2 bases, with 4 bases left in between. This CDR3 comprises 11 residues. Germline V gene data show CDR1 as MNHEY and CDR2 as SMNVEV (reference sequence). CDR3 region: CASSDPYEQYF. The DNA for the CDR3 is TGTGCCAGCAGTGACCCCTACGAGCAGTACTTC.

This clone is categorized as medium-sized. V usage is TRBV12-3 or TRBV12-4 and J usage is TRBJ2-2; D not certain. V lost 3 bases, J lost 5 bases, and 7 bases lay in between. The CDR3 is 13 residues long. The CDR3: CASSFGNTGELFF. The CDR3 DNA sequence: TGTGCCAGCAGTTTTGGAAATACCGGGGAGCTGTTTTTT.

Of note for this clone: The junction shows a germline mismatch at one end, possibly a read error. V usage is TRBV11-1 and J usage is TRBJ1-1; tentative D call: TRBD1 (6 bases). Per germline, CDR1 SGHAT and CDR2 FQDESV (reference sequence). There are 17 residues in the CDR3. CDR3 nucleotide sequence: TGTGCCAGCAGCCTAAGGGGGGGCTCTATGCCGAACACTGAAGCTTTATTT. It codes for CASSLRGGSMPNTEALF. The full variable domain, its missing parts supplied by reference TRBV11-1 and TRBJ1-1, is EAEVAQSPRYKITEKSQAVAFWCDPISGHATLYWYRQILGQGPELLVQFQDESVVDDSQLPKDRFSAERLKGVDSTLKIQPAELGDSAMYLCASSLRGGSMPNTEALFGQGTRLTVV.

The table lists this clone with many counts. The CDR3 spells CASSPRDRGAYNEQFF. CDR3 nucleotides: TGTGCCAGCAGCCCCCGGGACAGGGGGGCCTACAATGAGCAGTTCTTC. The gene calls are TRBV7-8 and TRBJ2-1; TRBD1 aligns across 11 bases. From germline, CDR1 is SGHVS and CDR2 FQNEAQ. Trimming took 5 bases from V and 2 from J; bases not matched to a gene: 5. The CDR3 is 16 amino acids. Full variable domain (missing parts from reference TRBV7-8 and TRBJ2-1): GAGVSQSPRYKVAKRGQDVALRCDPISGHVSLFWYQQALGQGPEFLTYFQNEAQLDKSGLPSDRFFAERPEGSVSTLKIQRTQQEDSAVYLCASSPRDRGAYNEQFFGPGTRLTVL.

This clone was counted ten times or more. The chain employs TRBV2 and TRBJ1-3; D may be TRBD1 (5 bases). The CDR3 sequence is 13 residues long. V was pared by 7 bases and J by 7 bases, with 14 bases between. From germline, CDR1 is SNHLY and CDR2 FYNNEI. CDR3 protein: CASNRDRRNTIYF. The CDR3 DNA reads as TGTGCCAGCAACCGGGACCGTAGGAACACCATATATTTT.

There are many counts of this clone. This sequence joins TRBV24-1 and TRBJ2-2; D gene ambiguous. Per germline, CDR1 KGHDR and CDR2 SFDVKD. V was pared by 4 bases and J by 0 bases, with 17 bases between. CDR3 size: 18 residues. The DNA for the CDR3 is TGTGCCACCAGTGACTCAATGGGAATGCAGGCGAACACCGGGGAGCTGTTTTTT. It is translated as CATSDSMGMQANTGELFF.

This clone occurred many times. J is TRBJ2-1 and V is TRBV28, with 9 bases lining up with TRBD2. Trimming took 6 bases from V and 4 from J; bases not matched to a gene: 7. Germline assignment: CDR1 MDHEN and CDR2 SYDVKM. This CDR3 spans 15 amino acids. DNA for the CDR3: TGTGCCAGCAGCATCGGGACTAGCAGTTACAATGAGCAGTTCTTC. Encoded protein: CASSIGTSSYNEQFF.

This clone was detected many times. The chain's CDR3 is CASSGPPLANIYNEQFF. The CDR3 DNA sequence: TGTGCCAGCAGTGGCCCCCCCCTAGCCAACATTTACAATGAGCAGTTCTTC. The chain has TRBV25-1 and TRBJ2-1; tentatively, D is TRBD2 (5 bases). The CDR3 runs to 17 residues. The V end lost 4 bases, the J end lost 4 bases, and 20 bases lay between the germline ends. CDR1 MGHDK and CDR2 SYGVNS come from the germline V gene.

The genes are TRBV24-1 and TRBJ1-4; TRBD1 is a possible D gene (6 bases). Trimming pared 5 bases from V and 7 bases from J, leaving 13 bases between. This CDR3 has 14 residues. The V gene's germline CDR1 is KGHDR and CDR2 SFDVKD. The CDR3, as DNA: TGTGCCACCAGTGCCCCGGGAGGGGGTGAAAAACTGTTTTTT. It codes for CATSAPGGGEKLFF.

There are many counts of this clone. The chain uses TRBV7-9 and TRBJ2-5, with D perhaps TRBD2 (6 bases). The germline V gene has CDR1 SEHNR and CDR2 FQNEAQ (reference sequence). CDR3 length: 14 amino acids. With 5 bases removed from V and 5 bases from J, the gap between germline ends came to 15 bases. Written as DNA, the CDR3 is TGTGCCAGCAGCCCCTTGGAGGGCGGGGAGACCCAGTACTTC. Translating gives CASSPLEGGETQYF.

In this sample, this clone turned up many times. CDR3 nucleotides: TGTGCCAGCAGCCAAGCTCCCCTGACAGGCTATAATTCACCCCTCCACTTT. Its protein is CASSQAPLTGYNSPLHF. This chain links TRBV3-1 with TRBJ1-6, with a weak D call TRBD1 (6 bases). CDR1 LGHDT and CDR2 YNNKEL come from the germline V gene (reference sequence). The CDR3 spans 17 residues. Trimming removed 1 base at V and 3 bases at J, with 13 bases between.

This clone came up many times. This chain connects TRBV20-1 to TRBJ2-2, with 12 bases fitting TRBD2. CDR1 and CDR2 from the germline V gene are DFQATT and SNEGSKA (reference sequence). CDR3 length equals 14 residues. The DNA for the CDR3 is TGCAGCATAACTAGCGGGGGGTTAGCCGGGGAGCTGTTTTTT. Translation gives CSITSGGLAGELFF.

Only one count was recorded for this clone. One base away lies a much larger clone, so this may be a sequencing read error. Other DNA sequences within the sample encode an identical CDR3. The chain's CDR3 is CASSVRDRGYNEQFF. The DNA of the CDR3 is TGTGCCAGCAGCGTACGGGACAGGGGATACAATGAGCAGTTCTTC. This rearrangement joins TRBV9 to TRBJ2-1, with 10 bases matching TRBD1. The CDR3 spans 15 residues. CDR1 is SGDLS and CDR2 is YYNGEE in the germline V gene. Trimming cost V 1 base and J 4 bases; bases outside gene matches: 2.

This clone occurred many times. The V call is TRBV19, the J call TRBJ2-4, with 9 bases matching TRBD2. V lost 8 bases and J lost 5; bases outside the gene matches: 7. This CDR3 is 14 amino acids long. Germline CDR1 is LNHDA and CDR2 is SQIVND (reference sequence). The CDR3 loop reads CASLSGSGQNIQYF. DNA of the CDR3: TGTGCCAGTCTTAGCGGGAGTGGCCAAAACATTCAGTACTTC.

There are many counts of this clone. This chain links TRBV6-1 with TRBJ1-3; D might be TRBD1 (5 bases). Per the germline V gene, CDR1 is MNHNS and CDR2 is SASEGT. The ends were cut back, 3 bases at V and 4 bases at J, with 10 bases in the middle. The CDR3 runs 14 residues. CDR3 loop: CASSDNYRGNTIYF. The DNA for the CDR3 is TGTGCCAGCAGTGATAACTACAGGGGAAACACCATATATTTT.

This clone was detected many times. The CDR3 nucleotides read TGTGCCAGCTCACCCGACAGCGCGAACACCGGGGAGCTGTTTTTT. As protein: CASSPDSANTGELFF. The chain is built from TRBV18 and TRBJ2-2; weak D call: TRBD1 (5 bases). Trimming pared 3 bases from V and 0 bases from J, leaving 8 bases between. The CDR3 consists of 15 residues. Per the germline V gene, CDR1 is KGHSH and CDR2 is LQKENI.

This clone was observed at least ten times. Germline is not matched at one junction end, which may reflect a read error. The V call is TRBV28, the J call TRBJ1-2; D gene uncertain. The CDR3 covers 14 residues. Germline CDR1 MDHEN, CDR2 SYDVKM. The CDR3 loop is CASSFQVGFYGHTF. CDR3 in DNA: TGTGCCAGCAGTTTCCAGGTCGGGTTTTATGGCCACACCTTC.

This clone has ten or more counts. The chain combines TRBV5-4 with TRBJ2-7; 13 bases agree with TRBD2. Losses at the gene ends were 3 bases for V and 5 bases for J; bases not matched to a gene: 2. CDR3 length: 14 residues. Germline CDR1 is SGHNT and CDR2 is YYREEE (reference sequence). The CDR3 coding sequence is TGTGCCAGCAGCTGGGGACTAGCGGGGAACGAGCAGTACTTC. Translated: CASSWGLAGNEQYF.

This clone was picked up one time. The CDR3 DNA reads as TGTGCCAGTCAGGCTCTGTTGTCCTCTGGAAACACCATATATTTT. This codes for CASQALLSSGNTIYF. The chain combines TRBV7-8 with TRBJ1-3; D is unclear. The CDR3 has 15 amino acids. In germline, CDR1 is SGHVS, CDR2 FQNEAQ. V lost 9 bases to trimming and J lost 0 bases, with 15 bases between them. Full variable domain (outside the CDR3, taken from reference TRBV7-8 and TRBJ1-3): GAGVSQSPRYKVAKRGQDVALRCDPISGHVSLFWYQQALGQGPEFLTYFQNEAQLDKSGLPSDRFFAERPEGSVSTLKIQRTQQEDSAVYLCASQALLSSGNTIYFGEGSWLTVV.